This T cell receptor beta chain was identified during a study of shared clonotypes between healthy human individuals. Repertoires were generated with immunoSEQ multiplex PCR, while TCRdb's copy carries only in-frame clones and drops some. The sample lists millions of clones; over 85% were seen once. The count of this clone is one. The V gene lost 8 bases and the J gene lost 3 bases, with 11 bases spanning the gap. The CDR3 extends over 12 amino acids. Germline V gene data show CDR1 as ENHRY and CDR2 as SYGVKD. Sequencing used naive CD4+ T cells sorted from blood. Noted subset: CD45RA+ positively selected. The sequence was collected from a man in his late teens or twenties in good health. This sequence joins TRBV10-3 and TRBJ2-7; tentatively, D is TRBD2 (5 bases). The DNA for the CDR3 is TGTGCCATCGGCTCTAGCTACTACGAGCAGTACTTC. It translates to CAIGSSYYEQYF.